A single sample is the source of the 25 T cell receptor beta chains below, sequenced in a study of T cell responses to AZD1222 COVID-19 vaccine. Profiling relied on immunoSEQ multiplex PCR, and the TCRdb table lists in-frame clones only, not all of them. The sample lists 180,000 or so clones, 85% to 90% occurring once. Source: peripheral blood, taken on day 0 of AZD1222 vaccination. Every receptor here comes from an adult in good health.

This chain connects TRBV6-5 to TRBJ2-1, with TRBD2 matching over 8 bases. CDR1 is MNHEY, CDR2 SVGAGI, per germline. Trimming at V came to 8 bases and at J to 5 bases, leaving 2 bases not matched to a gene. This CDR3 region has 12 residues. The CDR3 here is CASVRGDNEQFF. CDR3 nucleotide sequence: TGTGCCAGCGTGCGGGGGGACAATGAGCAGTTCTTC.

This chain uses TRBV3-1 (or the pseudogene TRBV3-2) with TRBJ2-1, with D uncertain. The germline V and J ends were trimmed by 0 bases and 3 bases, with 6 bases remaining between them. The CDR3 has 14 amino acids. Germline-derived CDR1 and CDR2 are LGHDT and YNNKEL (reference sequence). The CDR3 protein is CASSQDSGYNEQFF. CDR3 DNA sequence: TGTGCCAGCAGCCAAGATTCGGGCTACAATGAGCAGTTCTTC.

Of note for this clone: Other DNA sequences in this specimen translate into the identical CDR3. V gene TRBV7-3 combines with J gene TRBJ1-6; 8 nucleotides agree with TRBD1. Trimming took 4 bases from V and 4 from J; bases not matched to a gene: 3. Germline loops: CDR1 SGHTA, CDR2 FQGTGA. This CDR3 has 15 residues. The CDR3 loop is CASSSTGAYNSPLHF. The CDR3 DNA follows: TGTGCCAGCAGCTCGACAGGGGCGTATAATTCACCCCTCCACTTT.

The chain recombines TRBV3-1 (or the pseudogene TRBV3-2) with TRBJ2-3; no definite D call. V was pared by 1 base and J by 4 bases, with 3 bases between. This CDR3 is built from 12 residues. Germline V CDR1 and CDR2: LGHDT, YNNKEL (reference sequence). The CDR3 here is CASSQASDTQYF. The CDR3, as DNA: TGTGCCAGCAGCCAAGCCTCAGATACGCAGTATTTT.

V and J are TRBV9 and TRBJ2-2; D unclear. This CDR3 is 14 amino acids long. Between the trimmed V and J ends, which lost 0 bases and 4 bases, there was a span of 7 bases. Germline values: CDR1 SGDLS, CDR2 YYNGEE. The CDR3 spells CASSVGGVTGELFF. CDR3 sequence (DNA): TGTGCCAGCAGCGTAGGTGGAGTCACCGGGGAGCTGTTTTTT.

The chain combines TRBV7-2 with TRBJ1-5, with D perhaps matching TRBD1 (6 bases). V was shortened by 8 bases and J by 6 bases, with 20 bases between the two germline ends. Per germline, CDR1 SGHTA and CDR2 FQGNSA. The CDR3 has 15 residues. This CDR3 reads CASGSTGAGGQPQHF. The CDR3 DNA is TGTGCCAGCGGATCGACAGGCGCCGGCGGTCAGCCCCAGCATTTT.

This chain joins TRBV6-6 and TRBJ2-1; maybe TRBD1 (5 bases). Trimming removed 0 bases at V and 10 bases at J, with 13 bases between. Germline-derived CDR1 and CDR2 are MNHNY and SVGAGI (reference sequence). The CDR3 spans 14 residues. The CDR3 bases are TGTGCCAGCAGTTACTCCCGACAGTATCGGGAGCAGTTCTTC. Translation: CASSYSRQYREQFF.

Note on this clone: This sample also contains other DNA sequences that code for the same CDR3. The chain links TRBV6-5 to TRBJ1-1, with TRBD1 as a possible D gene (5 bases). V was clipped by 5 bases and J by 5 bases, with 9 bases between them. CDR3 length equals 12 residues. The germline V gene encodes CDR1 MNHEY and CDR2 SVGAGI. The CDR3 bases are TGTGCCAGCAGTCTGAGGGGAACTGAAGCTTTCTTT. Its translation is CASSLRGTEAFF.

The rearrangement links TRBV3-1 (or the pseudogene TRBV3-2) to TRBJ2-2; 7 bases align to TRBD2. This CDR3 has 13 amino acids. Germline CDR1 is LGHDT and CDR2 is YNNKEL (reference sequence). V was pared by 3 bases and J by 7 bases, with 2 bases of the junction left unmatched. For the CDR3, the DNA is TGTGCCAGCAGCCACAGCGGGGACGGGGAGCTGTTTTTT. This encodes CASSHSGDGELFF.

The sample holds one count of this clone. This chain joins TRBV19 and TRBJ2-1; TRBD1 aligns across 9 bases. The CDR3 length is 16 residues. After removal of 3 bases from V and 5 bases from J, the junction contained 8 bases not matched to a gene. Per germline, CDR1 LNHDA and CDR2 SQIVND (reference sequence). The CDR3 DNA follows: TGTGCCAGTAGTATCATCCCGGGACAGGGAGACAATGAGCAGTTCTTC. It encodes CASSIIPGQGDNEQFF.

V and J are TRBV5-1 and TRBJ1-3; TRBD1 aligns across 7 bases. Looked up from germline, CDR1 is SGHRS and CDR2 is YFSETQ. Trimming at V came to 0 bases and at J to 0 bases, leaving 3 bases not matched to a gene. The CDR3 totals 16 residues. The CDR3 here is CASSLAGGDSGNTIYF. The DNA for the CDR3 is TGCGCCAGCAGCTTGGCAGGGGGGGACTCTGGAAACACCATATATTTT.

The rearrangement joins TRBV4-1 to TRBJ2-5, with D perhaps TRBD2 (5 bases). The germline CDR1 and CDR2 sequences are MGHRA and YSYEKL. This CDR3 spans 17 amino acids. Trimming stripped 0 bases from V and 2 bases from J, with 16 bases between. CDR3 sequence (DNA): TGCGCCAGCAGCCAAGATAGGACGACTATTCCTCAAGAGACCCAGTACTTC. It is translated as CASSQDRTTIPQETQYF.

This clone appeared once. The rearrangement links TRBV6-1 to TRBJ1-2, with a possible D match to TRBD1 (5 bases). The CDR3 is made up of 14 amino acids. The germline gives CDR1 MNHNS, CDR2 SASEGT. V was cut by 0 bases and J by 4 bases, with 9 bases left in between. CDR3 sequence reads: CASSEARGVYGYTF. The CDR3 nucleotides read TGTGCCAGCAGTGAAGCTAGGGGCGTCTATGGCTACACCTTC.

The chain recombines TRBV6-2 or TRBV6-3 with TRBJ2-1, with D hard to call. V was clipped by 0 bases and J by 7 bases, with 7 bases between them. The germline V gene has CDR1 MNHEY and CDR2 SVGEGT. The CDR3 runs 13 residues. CDR3 region: CASSYSKANEQFF. The CDR3 DNA sequence: TGTGCCAGCAGTTACTCGAAGGCGAATGAGCAGTTCTTC.

The chain combines TRBV6-6 with TRBJ1-5, with D perhaps TRBD1 (6 bases). The CDR3 is made up of 15 amino acids. Trimming took 5 bases from V and 3 from J, leaving 14 bases between them. Germline V gene sequence: CDR1 MNHNY, CDR2 SVGAGI (reference sequence). CDR3: CASSKPTGTNQPQHF. The CDR3 DNA is TGTGCCAGCAGTAAACCTACAGGGACCAATCAGCCCCAGCATTTT.

Concerning this clone: This CDR3 is also generated by other DNA sequences in the sample. The chain employs TRBV27 and TRBJ1-6; tentatively, D is TRBD1 (5 bases). V lost 3 bases and J 7 bases, leaving 10 bases between the germline ends. The CDR3 length is 14 residues. Germline values: CDR1 MNHEY, CDR2 SMNVEV (reference sequence). The chain's CDR3 is CASSFRERNSPLHF. Written as DNA, the CDR3 is TGTGCCAGCAGTTTCAGGGAACGGAATTCACCCCTCCACTTT.

The chain carries TRBV5-5 and TRBJ2-3; tentative D call: TRBD1 (5 bases). V dropped 0 bases and J dropped 2 bases, with 13 bases sitting between them. The CDR3 spans 16 residues. CDR1 and CDR2 from the germline V gene are SGHKS and YYEKEE (reference sequence). CDR3 coding DNA: TGTGCCAGCAGCTTGGGCCCTAGGGGAATCACAGATACGCAGTATTTT. It is translated as CASSLGPRGITDTQYF. The whole variable domain, remainder taken from reference TRBV5-5 and TRBJ2-3, is DAGVTQSPTHLIKTRGQQVTLRCSPISGHKSVSWYQQVLGQGPQFIFQYYEKEERGRGNFPDRFSARQFPNYSSELNVNALLLGDSALYLCASSLGPRGITDTQYFGPGTRLTVL.

The chain uses TRBV11-3 and TRBJ2-1; 10 bases line up with TRBD2. J was trimmed by 0 bases and V by 1 base; bases with no gene match: 12. The CDR3 runs to 20 residues. Looked up from germline, CDR1 is SGHNT and CDR2 is YENEEA. The CDR3 protein is CASSLGAGGLSLSSYNEQFF. Here the CDR3 DNA reads TGTGCCAGCAGCTTAGGAGCGGGGGGGTTATCTTTGAGCTCCTACAATGAGCAGTTCTTC.

The chain uses TRBV2 and TRBJ1-1; 10 bases agree with TRBD1. With V trimmed by 8 bases and J by 2 bases, 17 bases remained unmatched. The CDR3 contains 18 residues. CDR1 and CDR2 (germline): SNHLY, FYNNEI. CDR3 coding DNA: TGTGCCAGCCAACCCTCTGTCCCGGGACAGGGGTCAAACACTGAAGCTTTCTTT. This gives the protein CASQPSVPGQGSNTEAFF.

The chain joins TRBV11-2 to TRBJ2-1; TRBD1 matches at 8 bases. Per germline, CDR1 SGHAT and CDR2 FQNNGV. The CDR3 spans 15 residues. Trimming removed 4 bases from V and 2 bases from J; junction bases left unmatched: 4. The CDR3 is CASSSGQVAYNEQFF. DNA for the CDR3: TGTGCCAGCAGCTCGGGACAGGTGGCCTACAATGAGCAGTTCTTC.

This chain uses TRBV18 with TRBJ1-4, with 7 nucleotides matching TRBD1. Germline V gene data show CDR1 as KGHSH and CDR2 as LQKENI. Trimming cost V 6 bases and J 0 bases; bases outside gene matches: 7. CDR3 length equals 16 residues. The CDR3 reads CASSPGQMATNEKLFF. The CDR3 DNA is TGTGCCAGCTCCCCGGGACAGATGGCAACTAATGAAAAACTGTTTTTT.

The CDR3 DNA is TGCGCCAGCAGTCCTCGAAGTGGGCCCGGGGAGACCCAGTACTTC. Protein sequence: CASSPRSGPGETQYF. The rearrangement links TRBV10-1 to TRBJ2-5; no clear D gene. Between the trimmed V and J ends, which lost 5 bases and 5 bases, there was a span of 18 bases. Germline CDR1 and CDR2: WNHNN and SYGVQD (reference sequence). The CDR3 is 15 amino acids.

V and J are TRBV24-1 and TRBJ1-1; no definite D call. V lost 4 bases to trimming and J lost 1 base, with 9 bases between them. This CDR3 is built from 14 residues. Per the germline V gene, CDR1 is KGHDR and CDR2 is SFDVKD. CDR3 DNA sequence: TGTGCCACCAGTGACAGCCCGGGGAACACTGAAGCTTTCTTT. Its translation is CATSDSPGNTEAFF.

The rearrangement links TRBV9 to TRBJ2-1; TRBD2 is a possible D gene (5 bases). Trimming cost V 2 bases and J 0 bases, with 6 bases left between them. This CDR3 region has 14 residues. CDR1 and CDR2 from the germline V gene are SGDLS and YYNGEE. The CDR3 DNA follows: TGTGCCAGCAGCGTCCGGGACTCCTACAATGAGCAGTTCTTC. Its protein is CASSVRDSYNEQFF. The full variable domain, rest sourced from reference TRBV9 and TRBJ2-1, is DSGVTQTPKHLITATGQRVTLRCSPRSGDLSVYWYQQSLDQGLQFLIQYYNGEERAKGNILERFSAQQFPDLHSELNLSSLELGDSALYFCASSVRDSYNEQFFGPGTRLTVL.

The chain uses TRBV18 and TRBJ1-6; D is uncertain. In germline, CDR1 is KGHSH, CDR2 LQKENI. V dropped 2 bases and J dropped 1 base, with 9 bases sitting between them. The CDR3 loop spans 16 amino acids. The CDR3 DNA sequence: TGTGCCAGCTCACCATCTATGGGGTCCTATAATTCACCCCTCCACTTT. It translates to CASSPSMGSYNSPLHF.